This passage covers 11 T cell receptor beta chains from one sample sequenced in a study of early T cells in non-severe SARS-CoV-2 infection. MiXCR was run by TCRdb on the 5' RACE reads, yielding one entry per CDR3 protein. Altogether tens of thousands of distinct CDR3 sequences are present, 20% to 25% being singletons, with the ten largest covering around 5%. The sequencing here drew on whole blood, taken at baseline. The source is an adult who was a healthcare worker with PCR-confirmed SARS-CoV-2 infection or an uninfected control (not recorded which).

The rearrangement uses TRBV7-6 and TRBJ2-2; D remains unclear. The CDR3 consists of 10 residues. The V gene's germline CDR1 is SGHVS and CDR2 FNYEAQ. With 9 bases removed from V and 7 bases from J, the gap between germline ends came to 6 bases. For the CDR3, the DNA is TGTGCCAGGGCCGGCGGGGAGCTGTTTTTT. It translates to CARAGGELFF.

This clonotype appeared a few times. The chain is built from TRBV24-1 and TRBJ1-5; D might be TRBD1 (5 bases). Trimming stripped 8 bases from V and 0 bases from J, with 16 bases between. The length of the CDR3 is 16 residues. Germline V gene data show CDR1 as KGHDR and CDR2 as SFDVKD. CDR3: CATTTEGELSNQPQHF. Written as DNA, the CDR3 is TGTGCCACCACCACCGAAGGGGAACTTAGCAATCAGCCCCAGCATTTT.

This clonotype was seen only a few times. V gene TRBV12-3 or TRBV12-4 combines with J gene TRBJ2-4, with D perhaps matching TRBD1 (5 bases). The length of the CDR3 is 14 residues. V lost 3 bases to trimming and J lost 6 bases, with 12 bases between them. The CDR3 here is CASSLGWGRNIQYF. The CDR3 DNA follows: TGTGCCAGCAGTTTGGGGTGGGGCAGAAACATTCAGTACTTC.

This clonotype showed up just a few times. The chain couples TRBV7-2 to TRBJ2-2, with 8 bases matching TRBD1. Germline V CDR1 and CDR2: SGHTA, FQGNSA. V shed 6 bases, J shed 3 bases, and the junction held 9 bases outside the gene matches. This CDR3 spans 16 amino acids. The CDR3 DNA reads TGTGCCAGCAGGGACAGGGACATTCCTTACACCGGGGAGCTGTTTTTT. This sequence encodes CASRDRDIPYTGELFF.

This clonotype has a handful of counts. V and J are TRBV5-1 and TRBJ2-2; the D gene is possibly TRBD1 (6 bases). V lost 4 bases to trimming and J lost 2 bases, with 9 bases between them. The V gene's germline CDR1 is SGHRS and CDR2 YFSETQ. This CDR3 has 14 residues. In DNA form, the CDR3 reads TGCGCCAGCAGCCGGGACACCAACACCGGGGAGCTGTTTTTT. Amino acid sequence: CASSRDTNTGELFF.

This clonotype was counted a few times. The CDR3 here is CASRLGSYGYTF. The CDR3, as DNA: TGTGCCAGCAGGCTTGGGAGTTATGGCTACACCTTC. The chain has TRBV12-3 or TRBV12-4 and TRBJ1-2, with D hard to call. The V gene lost 6 bases and the J gene lost 5 bases, with 10 bases spanning the gap. This CDR3 is 12 amino acids long.

CDR3: CASSYPGQGGGNTIYF. CDR3 nucleotides: TGTGCCAGCAGCTACCCGGGACAGGGAGGTGGAAACACCATATATTTT. The chain employs TRBV7-8 and TRBJ1-3, with 9 bases lining up with TRBD1. V lost 4 bases to trimming and J lost 3 bases; unmatched junction nucleotides: 7. Germline values: CDR1 SGHVS, CDR2 FQNEAQ. The CDR3 has 16 amino acids.

The chain combines TRBV20-1 with TRBJ1-2, with D unresolved. This CDR3 has 14 residues. From germline, CDR1 is DFQATT and CDR2 SNEGSKA (reference sequence). Trimming took 0 bases from V and 1 from J, leaving 9 bases between them. The CDR3 reads CSARDRHINYGYTF. The CDR3 DNA is TGCAGTGCTAGAGATCGACACATTAACTATGGCTACACCTTC.

This clonotype has more than one count but fewer than ten. The chain employs TRBV11-2 and TRBJ1-2; 7 positions agree with TRBD1. The CDR3 contains 15 residues. J gave up 3 bases and V 1 base, and 5 bases lay outside the gene matches. The germline V gene has CDR1 SGHAT and CDR2 FQNNGV. CDR3 coding DNA: TGTGCCAGCAGCTTAGGAGGAGGGGGCGACTATGGCTACACCTTC. This translates into CASSLGGGGDYGYTF.

This rearrangement joins TRBV4-3 to TRBJ1-4, with a weak D call TRBD1 (5 bases). In germline, CDR1 is LGHNA, CDR2 YSLEER. The CDR3 is made up of 16 amino acids. V was cut by 0 bases and J by 4 bases, with 12 bases left in between. CDR3 in DNA: TGCGCCAGCAGCCAAGATGGTCCAGGGAATAATGAAAAACTGTTTTTT. Protein sequence: CASSQDGPGNNEKLFF.

This chain links TRBV6-2 or TRBV6-3 with TRBJ2-7; D remains unclear. The CDR3 covers 12 residues. The germline gives CDR1 MNHEY, CDR2 SVGEGT. With 6 bases removed from V and 2 bases from J, the gap between germline ends came to 8 bases. The CDR3 is CASRSATYEQYF. The CDR3 coding sequence is TGTGCCAGCAGATCCGCGACCTACGAGCAGTACTTC.